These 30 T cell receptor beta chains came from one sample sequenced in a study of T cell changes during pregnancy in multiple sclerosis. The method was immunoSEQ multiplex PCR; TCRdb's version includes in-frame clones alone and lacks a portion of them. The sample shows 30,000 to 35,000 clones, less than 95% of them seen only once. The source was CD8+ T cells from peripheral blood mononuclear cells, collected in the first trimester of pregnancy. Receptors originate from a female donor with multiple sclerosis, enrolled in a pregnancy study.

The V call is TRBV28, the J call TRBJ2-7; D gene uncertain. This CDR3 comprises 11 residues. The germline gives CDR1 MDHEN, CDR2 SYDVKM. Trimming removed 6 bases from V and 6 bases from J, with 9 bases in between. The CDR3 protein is CASSQRGEQYF. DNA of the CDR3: TGTGCCAGCAGCCAGAGAGGCGAGCAGTACTTC.

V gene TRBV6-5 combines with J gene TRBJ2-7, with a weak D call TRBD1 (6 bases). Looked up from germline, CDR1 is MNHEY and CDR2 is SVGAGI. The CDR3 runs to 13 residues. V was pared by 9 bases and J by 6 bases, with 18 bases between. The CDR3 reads CASSVTGVSEQYF. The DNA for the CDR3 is TGTGCCAGTTCGGTGACAGGAGTAAGCGAGCAGTACTTC.

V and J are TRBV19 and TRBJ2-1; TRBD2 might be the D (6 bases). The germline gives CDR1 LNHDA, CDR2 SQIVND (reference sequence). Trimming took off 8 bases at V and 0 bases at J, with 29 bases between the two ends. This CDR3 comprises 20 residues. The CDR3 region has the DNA TGTGCCAGTCCCTCGGACTATTTCGCAGTTCTATCCAGCTCCTACAATGAGCAGTTCTTC. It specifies CASPSDYFAVLSSSYNEQFF.

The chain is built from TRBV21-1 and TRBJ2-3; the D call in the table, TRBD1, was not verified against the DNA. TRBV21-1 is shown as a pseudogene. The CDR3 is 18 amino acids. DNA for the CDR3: TGTGCCAGCAGCAAAGTAACCCAAAGGGACAAAAGCACAGATACGCAGTATTTT. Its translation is CASSKVTQRDKSTDTQYF.

This chain's CDR3 is CASSGRAHNEQFF. CDR3 coding DNA: TGTGCCAGCAGCGGGAGGGCCCACAATGAGCAGTTCTTC. This chain uses TRBV6-4 with TRBJ2-1; TRBD2 matches 8 bases. The germline CDR1 and CDR2 sequences are MRHNA and SNTAGT. This CDR3 contains 13 residues. J gave up 5 bases and V 6 bases, and 3 bases lay outside the gene matches.

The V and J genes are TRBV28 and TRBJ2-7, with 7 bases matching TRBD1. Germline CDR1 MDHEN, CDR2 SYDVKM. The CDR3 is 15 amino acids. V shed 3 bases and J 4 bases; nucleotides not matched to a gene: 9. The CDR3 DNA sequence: TGTGCCAGCAGTTTTAGGGGACAGCTGATTTACGAGCAGTACTTC. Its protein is CASSFRGQLIYEQYF.

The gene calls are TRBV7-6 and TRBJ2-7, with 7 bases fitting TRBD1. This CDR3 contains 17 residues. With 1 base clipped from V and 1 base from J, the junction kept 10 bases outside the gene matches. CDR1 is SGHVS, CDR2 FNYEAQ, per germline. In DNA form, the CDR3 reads TGTGCCAGCAGCTTAGGGGAGTTCCGGGACAGATCCTACGAGCAGTACTTC. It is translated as CASSLGEFRDRSYEQYF.

The CDR3 region has the DNA TGTGCCAGCACACCGCGGGACAGCTACGAGCAGTACTTC. This sequence encodes CASTPRDSYEQYF. The rearrangement joins TRBV25-1 to TRBJ2-7, with a possible D match to TRBD1 (7 bases). This CDR3 comprises 13 residues. Per the germline V gene, CDR1 is MGHDK and CDR2 is SYGVNS. Trimming left V 7 bases short and J 3 bases short, with 13 bases between.

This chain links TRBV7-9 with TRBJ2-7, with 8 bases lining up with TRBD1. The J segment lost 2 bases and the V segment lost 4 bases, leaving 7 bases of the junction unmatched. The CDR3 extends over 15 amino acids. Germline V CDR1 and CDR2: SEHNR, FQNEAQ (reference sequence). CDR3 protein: CASSSPLDRAYEQYF. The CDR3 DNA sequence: TGTGCCAGCAGCTCTCCCCTGGACAGGGCCTACGAGCAGTACTTC. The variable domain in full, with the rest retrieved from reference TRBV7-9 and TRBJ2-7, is DTGVSQNPRHKITKRGQNVTFRCDPISEHNRLYWYRQTLGQGPEFLTYFQNEAQLEKSRLLSDRFSAERPKGSFSTLEIQRTEQGDSAMYLCASSSPLDRAYEQYFGPGTRLTVT.

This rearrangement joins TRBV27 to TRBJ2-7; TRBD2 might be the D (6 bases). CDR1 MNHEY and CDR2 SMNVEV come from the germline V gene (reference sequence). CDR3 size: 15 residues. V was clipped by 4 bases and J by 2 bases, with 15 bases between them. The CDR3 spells CASSWVRETAYEQYF. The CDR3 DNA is TGTGCCAGCAGTTGGGTACGGGAGACGGCCTACGAGCAGTACTTC.

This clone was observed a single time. The DNA of the CDR3 is TGTGCCAGCACGCCGGGACAGGGATACTACGAGCAGTACTTC. It codes for CASTPGQGYYEQYF. The V gene is TRBV2, the J gene TRBJ2-7; 9 bases are shared with TRBD1. From germline, CDR1 is SNHLY and CDR2 FYNNEI. The CDR3 is 14 residues long. The V and J ends lost 7 bases and 3 bases, in that order; junction bases with no gene match: 7.

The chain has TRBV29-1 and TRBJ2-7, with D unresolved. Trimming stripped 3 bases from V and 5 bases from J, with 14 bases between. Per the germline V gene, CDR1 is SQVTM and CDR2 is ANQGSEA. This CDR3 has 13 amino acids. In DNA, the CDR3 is TGCAGCGTTGAGTGGGCCCTCGGCGACGAGCAGTACTTC. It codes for CSVEWALGDEQYF.

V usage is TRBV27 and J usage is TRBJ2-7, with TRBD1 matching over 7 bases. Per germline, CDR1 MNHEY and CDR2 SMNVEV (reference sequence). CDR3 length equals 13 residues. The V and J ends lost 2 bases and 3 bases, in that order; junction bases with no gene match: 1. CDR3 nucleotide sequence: TGTGCCAGCAGTTTAGGACAGGACTACGAGCAGTACTTC. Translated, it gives CASSLGQDYEQYF.

As DNA, the CDR3 is TGCGCCAGCAGCGGAGGACAGGGAACGATCCCCTCTAACTATGGCTACACCTTC. This sequence encodes CASSGGQGTIPSNYGYTF. This chain links TRBV5-1 with TRBJ1-2, with 8 nucleotides matching TRBD1. The CDR3 runs 18 residues. Germline V gene sequence: CDR1 SGHRS, CDR2 YFSETQ. After removal of 4 bases from V and 0 bases from J, the junction contained 14 bases not matched to a gene.

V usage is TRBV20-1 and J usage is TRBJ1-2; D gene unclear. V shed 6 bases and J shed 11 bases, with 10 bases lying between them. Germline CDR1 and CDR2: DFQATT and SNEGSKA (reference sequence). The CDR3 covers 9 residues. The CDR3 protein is CSATPLYTF. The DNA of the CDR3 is TGCAGTGCGACACCCCTTTACACCTTC.

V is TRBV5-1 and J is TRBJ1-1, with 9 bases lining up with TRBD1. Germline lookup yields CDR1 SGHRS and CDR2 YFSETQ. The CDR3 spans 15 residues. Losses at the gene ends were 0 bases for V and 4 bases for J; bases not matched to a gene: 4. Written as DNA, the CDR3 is TGCGCCAGCAGCTTGGCCACGACAGGGGGCACTGAAGCTTTCTTT. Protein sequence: CASSLATTGGTEAFF.

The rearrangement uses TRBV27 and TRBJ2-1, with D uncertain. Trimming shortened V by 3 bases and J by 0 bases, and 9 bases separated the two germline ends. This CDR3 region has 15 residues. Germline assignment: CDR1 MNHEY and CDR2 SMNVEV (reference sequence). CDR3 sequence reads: CASSFDSSSYNEQFF. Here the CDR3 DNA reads TGTGCCAGCAGTTTTGACTCGAGCTCCTACAATGAGCAGTTCTTC.

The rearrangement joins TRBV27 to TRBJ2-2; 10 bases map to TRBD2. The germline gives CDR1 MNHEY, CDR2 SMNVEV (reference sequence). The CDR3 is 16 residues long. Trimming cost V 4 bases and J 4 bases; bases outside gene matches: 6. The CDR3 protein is CASSSPGTSVTGELFF. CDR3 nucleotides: TGTGCCAGCAGTTCCCCCGGGACTAGCGTCACCGGGGAGCTGTTTTTT.

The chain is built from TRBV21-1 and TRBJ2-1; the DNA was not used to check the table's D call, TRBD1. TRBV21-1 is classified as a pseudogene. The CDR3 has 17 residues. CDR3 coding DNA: TGTGCCAGCAGCACCCACAGGGGACCCACTAAATACAATGAGCAGTTCTTC. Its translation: CASSTHRGPTKYNEQFF.

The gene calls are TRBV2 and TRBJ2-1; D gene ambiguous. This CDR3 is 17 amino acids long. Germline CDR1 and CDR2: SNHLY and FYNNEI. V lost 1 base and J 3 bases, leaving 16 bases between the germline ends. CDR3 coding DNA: TGTGCCAGCAGTGAAGAATGGGTGACACGTCTCTACAATGAGCAGTTCTTC. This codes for CASSEEWVTRLYNEQFF.

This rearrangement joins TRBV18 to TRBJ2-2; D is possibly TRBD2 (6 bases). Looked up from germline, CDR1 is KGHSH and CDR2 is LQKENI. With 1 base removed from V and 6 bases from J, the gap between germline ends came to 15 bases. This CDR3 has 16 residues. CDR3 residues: CASSPLAETYPGELFF. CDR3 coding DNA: TGTGCCAGCTCACCACTAGCGGAAACTTACCCCGGGGAGCTGTTTTTT.

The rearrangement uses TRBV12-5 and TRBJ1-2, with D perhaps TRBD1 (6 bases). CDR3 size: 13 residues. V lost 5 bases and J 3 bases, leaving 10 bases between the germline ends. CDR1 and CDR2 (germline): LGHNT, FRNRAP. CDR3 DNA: TGTGCTAGTGGTCCCGGACAGCACTATGGCTACACCTTC. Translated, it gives CASGPGQHYGYTF.

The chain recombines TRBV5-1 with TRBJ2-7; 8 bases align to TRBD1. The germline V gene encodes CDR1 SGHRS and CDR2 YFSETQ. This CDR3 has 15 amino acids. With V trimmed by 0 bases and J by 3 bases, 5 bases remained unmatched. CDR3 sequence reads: CASSLAGTGYYEQYF. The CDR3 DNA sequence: TGCGCCAGCAGCTTGGCCGGGACAGGCTACTACGAGCAGTACTTC.

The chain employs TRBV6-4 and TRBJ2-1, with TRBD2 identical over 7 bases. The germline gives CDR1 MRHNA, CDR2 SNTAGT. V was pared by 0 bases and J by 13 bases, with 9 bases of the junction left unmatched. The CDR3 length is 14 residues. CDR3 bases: TGTGCCAGCAGTGACTCAGTAGGGCTAGCGGCCCAGTTCTTC. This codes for CASSDSVGLAAQFF.

The CDR3 loop reads CASSETRGPIYEQYF. CDR3 nucleotides: TGTGCCAGCAGTGAAACTCGCGGGCCAATCTACGAGCAGTACTTC. The gene calls are TRBV2 and TRBJ2-7; a possible D gene is TRBD2 (5 bases). This CDR3 spans 15 amino acids. V lost 2 bases and J 3 bases, leaving 14 bases between the germline ends. Germline V gene data show CDR1 as SNHLY and CDR2 as FYNNEI. Using reference TRBV2 and TRBJ2-7 for the parts outside the CDR3, the full variable domain is EPEVTQTPSHQVTQMGQEVILRCVPISNHLYFYWYRQILGQKVEFLVSFYNNEISEKSEIFDDQFSVERPDGSNFTLKIRSTKLEDSAMYFCASSETRGPIYEQYFGPGTRLTVT.

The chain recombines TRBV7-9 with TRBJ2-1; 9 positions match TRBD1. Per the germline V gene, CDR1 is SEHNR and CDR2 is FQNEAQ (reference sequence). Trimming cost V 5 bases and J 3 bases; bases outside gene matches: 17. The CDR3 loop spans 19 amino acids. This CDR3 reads CASSLLDSFGTGSYNEQFF. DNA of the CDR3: TGTGCCAGCAGCCTCTTAGATTCTTTCGGGACAGGGAGCTACAATGAGCAGTTCTTC.

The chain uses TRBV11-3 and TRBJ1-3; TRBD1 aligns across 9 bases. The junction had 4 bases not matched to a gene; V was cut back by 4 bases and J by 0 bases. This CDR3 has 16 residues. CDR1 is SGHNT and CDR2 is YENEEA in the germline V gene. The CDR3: CASSSGQGGSGNTIYF. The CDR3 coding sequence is TGTGCCAGCAGCTCGGGACAGGGAGGCTCTGGAAACACCATATATTTT. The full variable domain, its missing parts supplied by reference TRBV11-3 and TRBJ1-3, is EAGVVQSPRYKIIEKKQPVAFWCNPISGHNTLYWYLQNLGQGPELLIRYENEEAVDDSQLPKDRFSAERLKGVDSTLKIQPAELGDSAVYLCASSSGQGGSGNTIYFGEGSWLTVV.

CDR3 in amino acids: CASSAGQGATGELFF. CDR3 in DNA: TGTGCCAGCAGCGCGGGACAGGGGGCGACCGGGGAGCTGTTTTTT. V and J are TRBV9 and TRBJ2-2; 12 bases are shared with TRBD1. This CDR3 is built from 15 residues. The V and J ends lost 3 bases and 5 bases, in that order; junction bases with no gene match: 2. Germline CDR1 is SGDLS and CDR2 is YYNGEE.

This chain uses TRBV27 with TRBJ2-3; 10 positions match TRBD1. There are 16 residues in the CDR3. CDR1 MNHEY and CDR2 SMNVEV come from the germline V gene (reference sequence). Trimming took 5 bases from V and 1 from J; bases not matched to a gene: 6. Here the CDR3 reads CASSPWTGGRTDTQYF. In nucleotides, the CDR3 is TGTGCCAGCAGTCCCTGGACAGGGGGACGCACAGATACGCAGTATTTT.

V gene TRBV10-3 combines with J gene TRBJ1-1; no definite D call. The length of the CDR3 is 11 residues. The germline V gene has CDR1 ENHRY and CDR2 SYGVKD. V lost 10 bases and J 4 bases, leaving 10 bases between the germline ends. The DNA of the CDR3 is TGTGCCAGCAGACTGAGCACTGAAGCTTTCTTT. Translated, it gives CASRLSTEAFF.